This is a list of T cell receptor beta chains from one sample in a study of blood T cells in healthy people across ages. MiXCR, applied by TCRdb to the 5' RACE reads, yields one record per CDR3 protein. The sample holds about a million distinct CDR3 sequences, about 44% seen once. The source material was blood. The receptors originated from a man in his thirties or forties in good health. Each CDR3 is given with its conserved first and last residue. D genes are given only for firm matches. Only some rows state a clone size, as once, few, many or a class for expanded clones.

D gene: TRBD1
clone size: .
V gene: TRBV11-3
J gene: TRBJ1-2
CDR3 protein: CASSPDRGNGGYTF
CDR3 DNA: TGTGCCAGCAGCCCGGACAGGGGGAATGGGGGCTACACCTTC

D gene: .
clone size: .
V gene: TRBV7-2
J gene: TRBJ2-3
CDR3 protein: CASARGDTDTQYF
CDR3 DNA: TGTGCCAGCGCCCGGGGAGACACAGATACGCAGTATTTT

D gene: TRBD2
clone size: .
V gene: TRBV9
J gene: TRBJ2-3
CDR3 protein: CASSAPRWRGGVDTQYF
CDR3 DNA: TGTGCCAGCAGCGCCCCAAGGTGGCGGGGGGGCGTAGATACGCAGTATTTT

D gene: .
clone size: few
V gene: TRBV10-3
J gene: TRBJ1-1
CDR3 protein: CAISEGWNTEAFF
CDR3 DNA: TGTGCCATCAGTGAGGGATGGAACACTGAAGCTTTCTTT

D gene: TRBD1
clone size: many
V gene: TRBV7-8
J gene: TRBJ2-1
CDR3 protein: CASSLTGTGAYNEQFF
CDR3 DNA: TGTGCCAGCAGCCTCACCGGGACAGGGGCCTACAATGAGCAGTTCTTC

D gene: TRBD1
clone size: .
V gene: TRBV5-6
J gene: TRBJ2-5
CDR3 protein: CASSSGQGWETQYF
CDR3 DNA: TGTGCCAGCAGCTCTGGACAGGGGTGGGAGACCCAGTACTTC

D gene: .
clone size: few
V gene: TRBV7-2
J gene: TRBJ1-2
CDR3 protein: CASSLGTDAYGYTF
CDR3 DNA: TGTGCCAGCAGCTTAGGTACAGACGCCTATGGCTACACCTTC

D gene: TRBD2
clone size: .
V gene: TRBV28
J gene: TRBJ2-1
CDR3 protein: CASSPASGEDNEQFF
CDR3 DNA: TGTGCCAGCAGTCCAGCTAGCGGGGAAGACAATGAGCAGTTCTTC

D gene: .
clone size: .
V gene: TRBV5-1
J gene: TRBJ2-5
CDR3 protein: CASAKTVPKETQYF
CDR3 DNA: TGCGCCAGCGCGAAGACCGTGCCTAAAGAGACCCAGTACTTC

D gene: .
clone size: .
V gene: TRBV25-1
J gene: TRBJ1-5
CDR3 protein: CASSDLLVDQPQHF
CDR3 DNA: TGTGCCAGCAGTGATCTCTTGGTCGATCAGCCCCAGCATTTT

D gene: .
clone size: .
V gene: TRBV9
J gene: TRBJ1-1
CDR3 protein: CASSAVHWNTEAFF
CDR3 DNA: TGTGCCAGCAGCGCGGTACACTGGAACACTGAAGCTTTCTTT

D gene: .
clone size: many
V gene: TRBV3-1
J gene: TRBJ2-5
CDR3 protein: CASSQGGETQYF
CDR3 DNA: TGTGCCAGCAGCCAGGGAGGAGAGACCCAGTACTTC

D gene: TRBD1
clone size: few
V gene: TRBV7-2
J gene: TRBJ1-1
CDR3 protein: CASSLRAPGQSEAFF
CDR3 DNA: TGTGCCAGCAGTTTGAGGGCCCCGGGACAGAGTGAAGCTTTCTTT

D gene: TRBD2
clone size: .
V gene: TRBV3-1
J gene: TRBJ2-1
CDR3 protein: CASGVGLAGGHEQFF
CDR3 DNA: TGTGCCAGCGGCGTCGGACTAGCGGGAGGGCATGAGCAGTTCTTC

D gene: .
clone size: .
V gene: TRBV2
J gene: TRBJ2-3
CDR3 protein: CASSEVGLQRFAQYF
CDR3 DNA: TGTGCCAGCAGTGAAGTGGGTCTGCAGCGTTTTGCGCAGTATTTT

D gene: .
clone size: .
V gene: TRBV9
J gene: TRBJ1-1
CDR3 protein: CASAGRPTGEAFF
CDR3 DNA: TGTGCCAGCGCGGGAAGGCCGACGGGTGAAGCTTTCTTT

D gene: TRBD1
clone size: .
V gene: TRBV25-1
J gene: TRBJ1-2
CDR3 protein: CASSALNRGHYGYTF
CDR3 DNA: TGTGCCAGCAGTGCCCTGAACAGGGGGCACTATGGCTACACCTTC

D gene: .
clone size: .
V gene: TRBV4-1
J gene: TRBJ2-6
CDR3 protein: CASSQDEWKSLSGANVLTF
CDR3 DNA: TGCGCCAGCAGCCAAGATGAGTGGAAGAGTCTCTCTGGGGCCAACGTCCTGACTTTC

D gene: .
clone size: few
V gene: TRBV12-3/TRBV12-4
J gene: TRBJ1-2
CDR3 protein: CASSLSEGGPYGYTF
CDR3 DNA: TGTGCCAGCAGTTTAAGTGAGGGGGGTCCCTATGGCTACACCTTC

D gene: TRBD1
clone size: many
V gene: TRBV3-1
J gene: TRBJ2-7
CDR3 protein: CASSPGQGYYEQYF
CDR3 DNA: TGTGCCAGCAGCCCGGGACAGGGATACTACGAGCAGTACTTC

D gene: .
clone size: .
V gene: TRBV6-2/TRBV6-3
J gene: TRBJ2-7
CDR3 protein: CASKSTYEQYF
CDR3 DNA: TGTGCCAGCAAGTCAACCTACGAGCAGTACTTC

D gene: .
clone size: few
V gene: TRBV7-2
J gene: TRBJ1-2
CDR3 protein: CASSLYGVTNGYTF
CDR3 DNA: TGTGCCAGCAGCTTATACGGGGTCACGAACGGCTACACCTTC

D gene: .
clone size: .
V gene: TRBV7-2
J gene: TRBJ1-5
CDR3 protein: CASSFRAKQPQHF
CDR3 DNA: TGTGCCAGCAGCTTCAGGGCCAAGCAGCCCCAGCATTTT

D gene: TRBD2
clone size: .
V gene: TRBV7-2
J gene: TRBJ2-5
CDR3 protein: CAGSPNSGRAREQYF
CDR3 DNA: TGTGCCGGCAGCCCAAATAGCGGGAGGGCCCGGGAGCAGTACTTC

D gene: TRBD1
clone size: .
V gene: TRBV30
J gene: TRBJ1-1
CDR3 protein: CAWTVDRGTEAFF
CDR3 DNA: TGTGCCTGGACCGTCGACAGGGGCACTGAAGCTTTCTTT

D gene: .
clone size: .
V gene: TRBV20-1
J gene: TRBJ1-4
CDR3 protein: CSARGGRVELFF
CDR3 DNA: TGCAGTGCTAGAGGGGGGAGAGTGGAACTGTTTTTT

D gene: TRBD2
clone size: few
V gene: TRBV12-3/TRBV12-4
J gene: TRBJ2-3
CDR3 protein: CASSLGTSGGMRGTQYF
CDR3 DNA: TGTGCCAGCAGTTTAGGGACGAGCGGGGGTATGAGGGGCACGCAGTATTTT

D gene: .
clone size: few
V gene: TRBV20-1
J gene: TRBJ1-2
CDR3 protein: CSATDRSSNYGYTF
CDR3 DNA: TGCAGTGCTACTGACAGATCATCTAACTATGGCTACACCTTC

D gene: .
clone size: many
V gene: TRBV12-3/TRBV12-4
J gene: TRBJ2-1
CDR3 protein: CASSFGGLEQFF
CDR3 DNA: TGTGCCAGCAGTTTTGGCGGCCTTGAGCAGTTCTTC

D gene: TRBD2
clone size: few
V gene: TRBV6-7
J gene: TRBJ2-3
CDR3 protein: CASSYATREPPTDTQYF
CDR3 DNA: TGTGCCAGCAGTTACGCCACGCGGGAGCCACCCACAGATACGCAGTATTTT

D gene: .
clone size: .
V gene: TRBV7-9
J gene: TRBJ2-1
CDR3 protein: CASSFNRPYNEQFF
CDR3 DNA: TGTGCCAGCAGCTTTAACCGACCCTACAATGAGCAGTTCTTC

D gene: TRBD1
clone size: few
V gene: TRBV6-5
J gene: TRBJ2-3
CDR3 protein: CASSPTGSNTQYF
CDR3 DNA: TGTGCCAGCAGCCCGACAGGGAGCAATACGCAGTATTTT

D gene: .
clone size: .
V gene: TRBV5-1
J gene: TRBJ2-2
CDR3 protein: CASNQGTDTGELFF
CDR3 DNA: TGCGCCAGCAATCAGGGCACCGACACCGGGGAGCTGTTTTTT

D gene: .
clone size: once
V gene: TRBV5-1
J gene: TRBJ2-7
CDR3 protein: CASSPTARRSEQYF
CDR3 DNA: TGCGCCAGCAGCCCGACAGCCCGTAGGAGCGAGCAGTACTTC

D gene: .
clone size: .
V gene: TRBV7-2
J gene: TRBJ2-5
CDR3 protein: CATAEGETQYF
CDR3 DNA: TGTGCCACGGCAGAGGGGGAGACCCAGTACTTC

D gene: .
clone size: .
V gene: TRBV7-2
J gene: TRBJ2-1
CDR3 protein: CASSSDTIRFYNEQFF
CDR3 DNA: TGTGCCAGCAGTTCGGACACCATTCGTTTCTACAATGAGCAGTTCTTC

D gene: .
clone size: few
V gene: TRBV3-1
J gene: TRBJ2-1
CDR3 protein: CASSQGSSGTQFF
CDR3 DNA: TGTGCCAGCAGCCAAGGTTCATCGGGGACCCAGTTCTTC

D gene: .
clone size: .
V gene: TRBV21-1
J gene: TRBJ2-1
CDR3 protein: CASSKGHLLYNEQFF
CDR3 DNA: TGTGCCAGCAGCAAAGGGCACCTACTCTACAATGAGCAGTTCTTC

D gene: .
clone size: .
V gene: TRBV7-9
J gene: TRBJ1-1
CDR3 protein: CASSPELEAFF
CDR3 DNA: TGTGCCAGCAGCCCTGAGCTCGAAGCTTTCTTT

D gene: .
clone size: .
V gene: TRBV5-5
J gene: TRBJ2-2
CDR3 protein: CASSLLRSDRGWAGELFF
CDR3 DNA: TGTGCCAGCAGCTTGCTCCGTAGCGACCGAGGTTGGGCCGGGGAGCTGTTTTTT

D gene: .
clone size: .
V gene: TRBV10-3
J gene: TRBJ2-3
CDR3 protein: CAISEHGQRTDTQYF
CDR3 DNA: TGTGCCATCAGTGAACACGGACAGCGCACAGATACGCAGTATTTT

D gene: .
clone size: .
V gene: TRBV5-5
J gene: TRBJ1-6
CDR3 protein: CASSSRGERLNSPLHF
CDR3 DNA: TGTGCCAGCAGCTCCAGGGGCGAGCGCCTTAATTCACCCCTCCACTTT

D gene: .
clone size: .
V gene: TRBV5-1
J gene: TRBJ1-1
CDR3 protein: CASSLDQGSMTEAFF
CDR3 DNA: TGCGCCAGCAGCTTGGATCAGGGCTCGATGACTGAAGCTTTCTTT

D gene: TRBD1
clone size: .
V gene: TRBV12-3/TRBV12-4
J gene: TRBJ1-4
CDR3 protein: CASSPDRAGGKLFF
CDR3 DNA: TGTGCCAGCAGTCCCGACAGGGCGGGGGGAAAACTGTTTTTT

D gene: .
clone size: few
V gene: TRBV14
J gene: TRBJ2-1
CDR3 protein: CASTRTGSGSYNEQFF
CDR3 DNA: TGTGCCAGCACCAGGACTGGATCCGGTTCCTACAATGAGCAGTTCTTC

D gene: TRBD1
clone size: few
V gene: TRBV5-4
J gene: TRBJ2-1
CDR3 protein: CASSFWQGAYNEQFF
CDR3 DNA: TGTGCCAGCAGCTTCTGGCAGGGGGCCTACAATGAGCAGTTCTTC

D gene: .
clone size: once
V gene: TRBV6-2/TRBV6-3
J gene: TRBJ2-3
CDR3 protein: CVSSRAQGPPGDTQYF
CDR3 DNA: TGTGTCAGCAGCCGAGCCCAGGGACCCCCTGGAGATACGCAGTATTTT

D gene: TRBD1
clone size: .
V gene: TRBV6-1
J gene: TRBJ1-5
CDR3 protein: CASQGEWNQPQHF
CDR3 DNA: TGTGCCAGCCAGGGGGAATGGAATCAGCCCCAGCATTTT

D gene: TRBD2
clone size: .
V gene: TRBV20-1
J gene: TRBJ2-3
CDR3 protein: CSAILPSGGSTDTQYF
CDR3 DNA: TGCAGTGCTATCCTGCCTAGCGGGGGAAGCACAGATACGCAGTATTTT

D gene: .
clone size: .
V gene: TRBV10-3
J gene: TRBJ2-6
CDR3 protein: CAIKGSPRESSGANVLTF
CDR3 DNA: TGTGCCATCAAAGGGAGCCCCCGAGAGTCCTCTGGGGCCAACGTCCTGACTTTC

D gene: TRBD1
clone size: few
V gene: TRBV7-2
J gene: TRBJ1-2
CDR3 protein: CASSSGQDYGYTF
CDR3 DNA: TGTGCCAGCAGCTCAGGACAGGACTATGGCTACACCTTC

D gene: TRBD2
clone size: few
V gene: TRBV27
J gene: TRBJ2-7
CDR3 protein: CASSFRLAGGLTHPLYDEQYF
CDR3 DNA: TGTGCCAGCAGTTTCCGCCTCGCGGGGGGTCTTACCCACCCCCTTTACGACGAGCAGTACTTC

D gene: .
clone size: .
V gene: TRBV7-2
J gene: TRBJ1-1
CDR3 protein: CASSSVERNTEAFF
CDR3 DNA: TGTGCCAGCAGCTCCGTGGAGAGGAACACTGAAGCTTTCTTT

D gene: .
clone size: few
V gene: TRBV28
J gene: TRBJ1-2
CDR3 protein: CASSLVGQDFYGYTF
CDR3 DNA: TGTGCCAGCAGCCTAGTAGGACAAGACTTCTATGGCTACACCTTC